This T cell receptor beta chain comes out of a study of metastatic and nonmetastatic thyroid tumors. TCRdb reassembled clones from the PCR reads with MiXCR. The data contain 15,000 to 20,000 clones, about 31% of them singletons. The germline CDR1 and CDR2 sequences are GTSNPN and SVGIG (reference sequence). This CDR3 has 15 residues. V gave up 0 bases and J gave up 3 bases; unmatched junction bases: 0. The entire patient cohort was treatment-naive prior to thyroid surgery. The sample taken for sequencing was blood. The source of this sequence is a female donor with papillary thyroid cancer or a benign thyroid nodule (not recorded which). Some clones in this sample may be carry-over from other donors' samples. The chain recombines TRBV30 with TRBJ2-2; 11 nucleotides line up with TRBD2. The CDR3 coding sequence is TGTGCCTGGAGTGTACTAGCGGGAGACACCGGGGAGCTGTTTTTT. This encodes CAWSVLAGDTGELFF.